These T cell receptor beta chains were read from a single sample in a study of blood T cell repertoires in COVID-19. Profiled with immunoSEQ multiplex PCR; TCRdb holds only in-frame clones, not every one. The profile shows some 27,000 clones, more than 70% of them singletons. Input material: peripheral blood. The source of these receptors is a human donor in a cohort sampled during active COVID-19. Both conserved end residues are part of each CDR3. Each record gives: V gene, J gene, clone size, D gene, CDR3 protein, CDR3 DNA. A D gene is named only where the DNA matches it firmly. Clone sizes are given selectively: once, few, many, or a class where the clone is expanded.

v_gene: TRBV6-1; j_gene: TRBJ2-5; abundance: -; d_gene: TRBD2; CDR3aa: CASSEGGGVWKTQYF; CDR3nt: TGTGCCAGCAGTGAAGGGGGAGGGGTTTGGAAGACCCAGTACTTC
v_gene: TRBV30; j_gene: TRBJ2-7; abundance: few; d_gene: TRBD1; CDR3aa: CAWSPGTVNYEQYF; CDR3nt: TGTGCCTGGAGCCCCGGGACAGTTAACTACGAGCAGTACTTC
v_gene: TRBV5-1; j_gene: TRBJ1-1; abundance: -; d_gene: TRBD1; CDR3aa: CASCRGGEGATEAFF; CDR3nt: TGCGCCAGCTGCCGAGGGGGCGAAGGAGCCACTGAAGCTTTCTTT
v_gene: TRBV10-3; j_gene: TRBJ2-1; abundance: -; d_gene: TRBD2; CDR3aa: CAILGLAGVHPNHNEQFF; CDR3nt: TGTGCCATCTTAGGCTTAGCGGGGGTCCATCCTAACCACAATGAGCAGTTCTTC
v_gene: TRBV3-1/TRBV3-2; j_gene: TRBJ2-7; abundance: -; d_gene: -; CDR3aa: CASSQGKYGPRYEQYF; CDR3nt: TGTGCCAGCAGCCAGGGTAAGTACGGCCCGAGGTACGAGCAGTACTTC
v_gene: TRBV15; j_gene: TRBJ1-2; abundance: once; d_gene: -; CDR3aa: CATSSRGDAAYGYTF; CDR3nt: TGTGCCACCAGCAGTCGGGGGGATGCGGCCTATGGCTACACCTTC
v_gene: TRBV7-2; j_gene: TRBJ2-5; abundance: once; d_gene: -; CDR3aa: CASSPHSRGPQETQYF; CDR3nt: TGTGCCAGCAGCCCCCACAGTAGGGGCCCCCAAGAGACCCAGTACTTC
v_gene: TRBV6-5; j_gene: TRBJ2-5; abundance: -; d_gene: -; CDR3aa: CASSYTAVETQYF; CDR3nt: TGTGCCAGCAGTTACACCGCAGTGGAGACCCAGTACTTC
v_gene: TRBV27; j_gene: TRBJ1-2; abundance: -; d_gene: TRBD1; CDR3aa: CASSFYPTGSMYGYTF; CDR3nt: TGTGCCAGCAGTTTTTATCCGACAGGGTCAATGTATGGCTACACCTTC
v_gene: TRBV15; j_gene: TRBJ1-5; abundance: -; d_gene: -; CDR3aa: CATSREGYNQPQHF; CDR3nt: TGTGCCACCAGCAGAGAGGGCTACAATCAGCCCCAGCATTTT
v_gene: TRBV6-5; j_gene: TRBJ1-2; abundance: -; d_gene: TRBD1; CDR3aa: CASRIDRANYGYTF; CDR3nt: TGTGCCAGCAGGATTGACAGGGCAAACTATGGCTACACCTTC
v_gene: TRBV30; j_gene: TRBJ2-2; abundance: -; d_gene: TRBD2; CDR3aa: CAGDKGTSGGPNTGELFF; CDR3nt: TGTGCCGGTGACAAGGGCACTAGCGGGGGCCCGAACACCGGGGAGCTGTTTTTT
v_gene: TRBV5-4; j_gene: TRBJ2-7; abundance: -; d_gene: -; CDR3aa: CASRERGRQYF; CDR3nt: TGTGCCAGCAGAGAAAGGGGGAGGCAGTACTTC
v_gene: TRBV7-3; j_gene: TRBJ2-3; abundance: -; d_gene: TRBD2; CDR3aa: CASSRTSGGGDTQYF; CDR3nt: TGTGCCAGCAGCCGGACTAGCGGGGGAGGAGATACGCAGTATTTT
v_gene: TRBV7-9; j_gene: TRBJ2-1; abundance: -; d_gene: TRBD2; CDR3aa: CASSPGLASTNEQFF; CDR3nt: TGTGCCAGCAGCCCCGGACTAGCTTCGACCAATGAGCAGTTCTTC
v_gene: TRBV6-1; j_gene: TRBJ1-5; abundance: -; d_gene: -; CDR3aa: CASSEGSGQPQHF; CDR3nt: TGTGCCAGCAGTGAAGGGTCGGGTCAGCCCCAGCATTTT
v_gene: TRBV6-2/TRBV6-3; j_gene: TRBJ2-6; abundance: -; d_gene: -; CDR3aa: CASSSFGANVLTF; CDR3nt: TGTGCCAGCAGTTCATTTGGGGCCAACGTCCTGACTTTC
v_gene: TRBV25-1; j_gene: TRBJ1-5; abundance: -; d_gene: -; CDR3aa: CASRQGPDQPQHF; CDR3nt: TGTGCCAGCAGACAGGGACCCGATCAGCCCCAGCATTTT
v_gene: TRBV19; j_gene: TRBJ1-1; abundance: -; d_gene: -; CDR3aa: CASSTSVAEAFF; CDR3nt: TGTGCCAGTAGTACGTCCGTAGCTGAAGCTTTCTTT
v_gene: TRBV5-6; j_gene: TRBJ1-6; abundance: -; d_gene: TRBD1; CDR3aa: CASSPNAGTDNSPLHF; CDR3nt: TGTGCCAGCAGCCCAAATGCGGGGACAGATAATTCACCCCTCCACTTT
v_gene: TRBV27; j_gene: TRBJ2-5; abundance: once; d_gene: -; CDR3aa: CASSLRVQETQYF; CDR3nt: TGTGCCAGCAGTTTACGGGTCCAAGAGACCCAGTACTTC
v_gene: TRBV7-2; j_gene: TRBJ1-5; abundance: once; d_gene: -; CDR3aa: CASSLVGGGDRNQPQHF; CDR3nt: TGTGCCAGCAGCTTAGTCGGGGGTGGGGACCGCAATCAGCCCCAGCATTTT
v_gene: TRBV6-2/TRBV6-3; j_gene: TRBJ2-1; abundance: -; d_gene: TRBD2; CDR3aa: CASSLGLALANEQFF; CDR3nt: TGTGCCAGCAGTTTGGGACTAGCTCTTGCCAATGAGCAGTTCTTC
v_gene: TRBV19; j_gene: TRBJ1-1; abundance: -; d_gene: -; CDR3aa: CASSTGHPNTEAFF; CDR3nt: TGTGCCAGTAGTACGGGACACCCGAACACTGAAGCTTTCTTT
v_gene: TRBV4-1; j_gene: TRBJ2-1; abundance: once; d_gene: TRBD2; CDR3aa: CASSRSWTGGLYNEQFF; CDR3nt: TGCGCCAGCAGCCGTTCGTGGACGGGGGGGCTCTACAATGAGCAGTTCTTC
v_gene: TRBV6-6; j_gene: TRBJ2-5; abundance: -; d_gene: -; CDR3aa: CASSFQPPGETQYF; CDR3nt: TGTGCCAGCAGTTTCCAACCCCCCGGAGAGACCCAGTACTTC